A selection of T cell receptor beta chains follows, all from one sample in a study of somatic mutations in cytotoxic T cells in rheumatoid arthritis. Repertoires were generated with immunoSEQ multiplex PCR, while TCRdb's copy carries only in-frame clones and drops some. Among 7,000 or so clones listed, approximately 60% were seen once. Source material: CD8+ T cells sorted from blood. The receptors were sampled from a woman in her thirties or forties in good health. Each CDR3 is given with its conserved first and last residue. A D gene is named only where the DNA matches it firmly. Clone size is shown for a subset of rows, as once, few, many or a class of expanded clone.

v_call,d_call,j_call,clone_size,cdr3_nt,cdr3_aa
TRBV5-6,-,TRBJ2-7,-,TGTGCCAGCAGCTTGATGACTAACTCCTACGAGCAGTACTTC,CASSLMTNSYEQYF
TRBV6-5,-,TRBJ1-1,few,TGTGCCAGCAGTTACTCGATTCCGAACACTGAAGCTTTCTTT,CASSYSIPNTEAFF
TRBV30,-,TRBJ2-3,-,TGTGCCTGGAGTGTATGGGGGTTGGATACGCAGTATTTT,CAWSVWGLDTQYF
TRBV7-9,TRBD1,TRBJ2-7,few,TGTGCCAGCACCGGACAGGCACCTTACGAGCAGTACTTC,CASTGQAPYEQYF
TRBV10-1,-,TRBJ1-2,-,TGCGCCAGCAGTGAAACGGGGGGCTGGGAAGGCTACACCTTC,CASSETGGWEGYTF
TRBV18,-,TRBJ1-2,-,TGTGCCAGCTCGCTCTCCGGGACGTCGGATTTCAAGAACCATGGCTACACCTTC,CASSLSGTSDFKNHGYTF
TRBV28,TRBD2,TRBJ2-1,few,TGTGCCAGCAGTTTATGGAGCAAGCGGGATGCAGCTCTGGGTACTGAGCAGTTCTTC,CASSLWSKRDAALGTEQFF
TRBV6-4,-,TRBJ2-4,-,TGTGCCAGCAGAAATCAGACCCGGGTTGACATTCAGTACTTC,CASRNQTRVDIQYF
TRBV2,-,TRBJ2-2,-,TGTGCCAGCCGGAAGGGGGGCGAAATGTCCGGGGAGCTGTTTTTT,CASRKGGEMSGELFF
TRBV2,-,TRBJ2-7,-,TGTGCCAGCATTGAAACCTACGAGCAGTACTTC,CASIETYEQYF
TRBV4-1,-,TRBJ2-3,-,TGCGCCAGCAGCTCGACGACTAGTTCAGATACGCAGTATTTT,CASSSTTSSDTQYF
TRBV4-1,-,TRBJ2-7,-,TGCGCCAGCAGCCAAGAGGACACGGAACACTACGAGCAGTACTTC,CASSQEDTEHYEQYF
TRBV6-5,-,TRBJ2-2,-,TGTGCCAGCAGTTACTCTGAGGGGGCCGGGGAGCTGTTTTTT,CASSYSEGAGELFF
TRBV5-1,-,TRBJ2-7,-,TGCGCCAGCAGCCATTCCTACGAGCAGTACTTC,CASSHSYEQYF
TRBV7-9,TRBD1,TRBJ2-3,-,TGTGCCAGCAGCTTGGTACAGGGGGGAACAGATACGCAGTATTTT,CASSLVQGGTDTQYF
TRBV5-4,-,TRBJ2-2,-,TGTGCCAGCAGCTTGGGAAGTTCGCGTTCCGGGGAGCTGTTTTTT,CASSLGSSRSGELFF
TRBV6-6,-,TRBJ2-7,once,TGTGCCAGCAGTTACGGGAACACCTACGAGCAGTACTTC,CASSYGNTYEQYF
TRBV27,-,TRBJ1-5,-,TGTGCCAGCAGGGACAGCCTTGATCAGCCCCAGCATTTT,CASRDSLDQPQHF
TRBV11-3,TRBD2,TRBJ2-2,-,TGTGCCAGCAGCTGGGAGACTAGCGGGAGTGTCGGGGAGCTGTTTTTT,CASSWETSGSVGELFF
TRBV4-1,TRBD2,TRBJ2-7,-,TGCGCCAGCAGCCATCCCGGGACTAGCACGTTCGAGCAGTACTTC,CASSHPGTSTFEQYF
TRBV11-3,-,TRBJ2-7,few,TGTGCCAGCAGCTTAATCCGACAGGCCCCCTACGAGCAGTACTTC,CASSLIRQAPYEQYF
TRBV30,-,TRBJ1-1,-,TGTGCCTGGAGTGCCTACCCCCCAGGGGCGGGGGGGGCTTTCTTT,CAWSAYPPGAGGAFF
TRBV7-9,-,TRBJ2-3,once,TGTGCCAGCCCCGCGCCAGGGCCGGTAGATACGCAGTATTTT,CASPAPGPVDTQYF
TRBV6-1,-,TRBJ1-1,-,TGTGCCAGCAGTGAGGGGGATGTCACTGAAGCTTTCTTT,CASSEGDVTEAFF
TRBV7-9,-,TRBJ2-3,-,TGTGCCAGCAGCCCTCGTGGCAGCAGCACAGATACGCAGTATTTT,CASSPRGSSTDTQYF
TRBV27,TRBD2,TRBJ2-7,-,TGTGCCAGCCGAAGTCTAGCGGGGTTCTACGAGCAGTACTTC,CASRSLAGFYEQYF
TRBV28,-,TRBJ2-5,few,TGTGCCAGCGGATTGCTGGGGGGGACCCAGTACTTC,CASGLLGGTQYF
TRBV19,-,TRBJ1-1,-,TGTGCCAGTAGACAATGGGGGGAGAGGCTGAACACTGAAGCTTTCTTT,CASRQWGERLNTEAFF
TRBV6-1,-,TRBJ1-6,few,TGTGCCAGCAGTTCAGGGATCTATAATTCACCCCTCCACTTT,CASSSGIYNSPLHF
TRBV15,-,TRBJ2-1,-,TGTGCCACCAGCAGAGCGGTGAATGAGCAGTTCTTC,CATSRAVNEQFF
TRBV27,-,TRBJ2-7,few,TGTGCCAGCAGTTTACGGAGCGCACCTTCCTACGAGCAGTACTTC,CASSLRSAPSYEQYF
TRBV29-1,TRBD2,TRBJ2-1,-,TGCAGCGTGACGGGACTAGCGGAAACGTCCGGCCTCAATGAGCAGTTCTTC,CSVTGLAETSGLNEQFF
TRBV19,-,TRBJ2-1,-,TGTGCCAGTAGTACCTATGCGGGGAGCTCCTACAATGAGCAGTTCTTC,CASSTYAGSSYNEQFF
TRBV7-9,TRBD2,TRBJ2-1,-,TGTGCCAGCAGCCCGCGTCAGCGGGAGGAACTCTACAATGAGCAGTTCTTC,CASSPRQREELYNEQFF
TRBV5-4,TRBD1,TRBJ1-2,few,TGTGCCAGCAGCCTGGACAGGACGAACCTCTATGGCTACACCTTC,CASSLDRTNLYGYTF
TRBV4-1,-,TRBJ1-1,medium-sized,TGCGCCAGCAGCCCAGGACACTCGAACACTGAAGCTTTCTTT,CASSPGHSNTEAFF
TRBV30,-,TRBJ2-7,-,TGTGCCTGGAGTGAGCAGGACTCCTACGAGCAGTACTTC,CAWSEQDSYEQYF
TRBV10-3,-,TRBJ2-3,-,TGTGCCATCAGTGACCCTGGGGGAGCAGGTACGCAGTATTTT,CAISDPGGAGTQYF
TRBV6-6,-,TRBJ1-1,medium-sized,TGTGCCAGCAGTTACCCCGCGTCCGAAGCTTTCTTT,CASSYPASEAFF
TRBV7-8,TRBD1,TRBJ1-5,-,TGTGCCAGCAGCTTGATACAGGGGGCCCCGAGGGGACAGCCCCAGCATTTT,CASSLIQGAPRGQPQHF
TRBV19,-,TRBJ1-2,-,TGTGCCAGTAGTATTGCCCTTAACTATGGCTACACCTTC,CASSIALNYGYTF
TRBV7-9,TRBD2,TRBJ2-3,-,TGTGCCAGCAGTTCCCCCCCAGCGGGAGCAGTAACAGATACGCAGTATTTT,CASSSPPAGAVTDTQYF
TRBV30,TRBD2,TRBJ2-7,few,TGTGCCTGGAGTCCAGTGGGGACTAGTCGTCCCTACGAGCAGTACTTC,CAWSPVGTSRPYEQYF
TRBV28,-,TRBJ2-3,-,TGTGCCAGCAGTTTATCCCATGCCTCAGATACGCAGTATTTT,CASSLSHASDTQYF
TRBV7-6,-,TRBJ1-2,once,TGTGCCAGCAGCTTATCCGGGTCCCCCACTGATGGCTACACCTTC,CASSLSGSPTDGYTF
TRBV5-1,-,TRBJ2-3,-,TGCGCCAGCAGCTTGTACTCTCTGGATACGCAGTATTTT,CASSLYSLDTQYF
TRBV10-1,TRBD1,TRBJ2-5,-,TGCGCCAGCAGTGACAGCGGGACAGGGGAGACCCAGTACTTC,CASSDSGTGETQYF
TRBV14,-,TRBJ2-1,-,TGTGCCAGCACGGATGCGGCCTACAATGAGCAGTTCTTC,CASTDAAYNEQFF
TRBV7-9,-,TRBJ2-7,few,TGTGCCAGCAGCTTAGGGGCAGGGGCGTCCTACGAGCAGTACTTC,CASSLGAGASYEQYF
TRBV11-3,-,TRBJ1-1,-,TGTGCCAGCAGCTTATACTCTAACACTGAAGCTTTCTTT,CASSLYSNTEAFF
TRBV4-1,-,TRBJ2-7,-,TGCGCCAGCAGCCAGGTCGGCTCCTACGAGCAGTACTTC,CASSQVGSYEQYF
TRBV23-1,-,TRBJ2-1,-,TGCGCCAGCAGTCATTCGGCAGGGGGGAACAATGAGCAGTTCTTC,CASSHSAGGNNEQFF
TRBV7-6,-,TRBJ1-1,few,TGTGCCAGCAGCTTGGGGGACCGGAACACTGAAGCTTTCTTT,CASSLGDRNTEAFF
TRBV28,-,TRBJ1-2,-,TGTGCCAGCAGTTTAACCCCAGACCAATCTAACTATGGCTACACCTTC,CASSLTPDQSNYGYTF
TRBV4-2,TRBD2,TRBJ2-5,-,TGTGCCAGCAGCCAAGAAGGGCCGACTAGCGGGAATCTTGAGACCCAGTACTTC,CASSQEGPTSGNLETQYF
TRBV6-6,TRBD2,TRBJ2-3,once,TGTGCCAGCAGTTATGGGCTAGCGGTAACAGATACGCAGTATTTT,CASSYGLAVTDTQYF
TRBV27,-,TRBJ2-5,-,TGTGCCAGCAGGTATGGGGGGTCGGAGACCCAGTACTTC,CASRYGGSETQYF
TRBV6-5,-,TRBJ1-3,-,TGTGCCACCCTGATGGGAAACACCATATATTTT,CATLMGNTIYF